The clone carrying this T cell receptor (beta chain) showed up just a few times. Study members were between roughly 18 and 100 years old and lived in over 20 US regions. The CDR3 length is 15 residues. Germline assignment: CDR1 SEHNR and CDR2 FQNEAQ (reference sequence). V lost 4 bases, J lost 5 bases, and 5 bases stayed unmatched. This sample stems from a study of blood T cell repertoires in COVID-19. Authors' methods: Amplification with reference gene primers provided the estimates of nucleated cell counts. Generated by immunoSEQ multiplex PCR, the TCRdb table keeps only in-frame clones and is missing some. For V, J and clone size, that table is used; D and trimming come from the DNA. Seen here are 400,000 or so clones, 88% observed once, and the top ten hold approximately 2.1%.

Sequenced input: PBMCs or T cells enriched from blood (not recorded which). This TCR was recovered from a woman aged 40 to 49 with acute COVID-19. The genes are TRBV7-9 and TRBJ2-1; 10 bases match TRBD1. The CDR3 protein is CASSSGTGVHNEQFF. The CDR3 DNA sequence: TGTGCCAGCAGCTCAGGGACAGGGGTCCACAATGAGCAGTTCTTC.